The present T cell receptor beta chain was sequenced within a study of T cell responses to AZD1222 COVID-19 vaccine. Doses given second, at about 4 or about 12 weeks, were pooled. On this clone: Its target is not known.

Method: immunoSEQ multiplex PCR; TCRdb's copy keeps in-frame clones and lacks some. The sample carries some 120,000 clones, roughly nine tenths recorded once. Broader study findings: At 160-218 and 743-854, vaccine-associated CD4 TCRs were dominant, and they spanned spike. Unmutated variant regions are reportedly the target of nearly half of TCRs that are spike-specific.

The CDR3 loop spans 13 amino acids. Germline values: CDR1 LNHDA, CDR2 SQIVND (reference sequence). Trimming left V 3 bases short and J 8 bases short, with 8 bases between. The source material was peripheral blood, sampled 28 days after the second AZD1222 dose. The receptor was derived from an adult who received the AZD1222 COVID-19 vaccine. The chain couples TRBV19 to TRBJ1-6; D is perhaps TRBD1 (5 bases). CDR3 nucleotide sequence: TGTGCCAGTAGTATGGGGGGGGATTCACCCCTCCACTTT. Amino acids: CASSMGGDSPLHF.